These 26 T cell receptor beta chains share one sample of origin, sequenced in a study of identical twins. TCRdb processed the 5' RACE reads anew with MiXCR; each CDR3 protein has one entry. The sample carries around 650,000 distinct CDR3 sequences, 7.1% recorded once. These sequences were also reported in another study, on yellow fever vaccine responses in identical twins.

The sample taken for sequencing was PBMCs. These receptors came from a woman aged 18-30 years in good health.

V usage is TRBV9 and J usage is TRBJ2-7, with D possibly matching TRBD1 (6 bases). Trimming stripped 1 base from V and 3 bases from J, with 14 bases between. The length of the CDR3 is 15 residues. Germline V gives CDR1 SGDLS, CDR2 YYNGEE. CDR3 residues: CASSVPRTEIYEQYV. The CDR3, as DNA: TGTGCCAGCAGCGTACCCCGGACAGAGATCTACGAGCAGTACGTC.

This clonotype came up many times. V is TRBV3-1 and J is TRBJ2-1; perhaps D is TRBD1 or TRBD2 (6 bases each). This CDR3 has 13 amino acids. V shed 8 bases and J shed 3 bases, with 11 bases lying between them. Germline V gene lookup returns CDR1 LGHDT and CDR2 YNNKEL (reference sequence). The CDR3 region is CASRRGSYNEQFF. Written as DNA, the CDR3 is TGTGCCAGCCGGAGGGGGAGCTACAATGAGCAGTTCTTC.

This clonotype was seen ten or more times. The rearrangement uses TRBV28 and TRBJ2-1; 9 nucleotides line up with TRBD2. J gave up 4 bases and V 2 bases, and 6 bases lay outside the gene matches. Germline-derived CDR1 and CDR2 are MDHEN and SYDVKM. CDR3 size: 16 residues. DNA of the CDR3: TGTGCCAGCAGTTTAATGGGCCTAGCGGGGTACAATGAGCAGTTCTTC. Encoded protein: CASSLMGLAGYNEQFF.

This clonotype was recorded at least ten times. The chain has TRBV7-8 and TRBJ1-1; D is undetermined. The CDR3 extends over 14 amino acids. Germline V gene sequence: CDR1 SGHVS, CDR2 FQNEAQ. Trimming removed 5 bases at V and 2 bases at J, with 12 bases between. CDR3 coding DNA: TGTGCCAGCAGCCCGGTCGGTGGAAACACTGAAGCTTTCTTT. Translation gives CASSPVGGNTEAFF. The variable domain in full, completed from reference TRBV7-8 and TRBJ1-1, reads GAGVSQSPRYKVAKRGQDVALRCDPISGHVSLFWYQQALGQGPEFLTYFQNEAQLDKSGLPSDRFFAERPEGSVSTLKIQRTQQEDSAVYLCASSPVGGNTEAFFGQGTRLTVV.

This clonotype was counted many times. The CDR3 nucleotides read TGCGCCAGCAGCTTGGAAGGGGGGGGCCCTTACAATGAGCAGTTCTTC. The encoded protein is CASSLEGGGPYNEQFF. The chain has TRBV5-1 and TRBJ2-1; TRBD2 is a possible D gene (7 bases). This CDR3 contains 16 residues. Trimming took 0 bases from V and 4 from J, leaving 14 bases between them. Germline values: CDR1 SGHRS, CDR2 YFSETQ.

At least ten counts were recorded for this clonotype. The rearrangement links TRBV2 to TRBJ2-1; 7 bases agree with TRBD1. The CDR3 totals 13 residues. V lost 4 bases, J lost 3 bases, and 0 bases stayed unmatched. Germline values: CDR1 SNHLY, CDR2 FYNNEI. The CDR3 DNA follows: TGTGCCAGCAGTGGGGACAGCTACAATGAGCAGTTCTTC. Translated: CASSGDSYNEQFF.

This clonotype appeared a few times. The genes are TRBV25-1 and TRBJ2-7, with 13 bases matching TRBD2. This CDR3 is built from 17 residues. The germline V gene has CDR1 MGHDK and CDR2 SYGVNS. V lost 2 bases and J lost 4; bases outside the gene matches: 8. In nucleotides, the CDR3 is TGTGCCAGCAGTGAAGAAGGACTAGCGGGAGCTTCATACGAGCAGTACTTC. Translated, it gives CASSEEGLAGASYEQYF.

This clonotype was seen at least ten times. The V gene is TRBV20-1, the J gene TRBJ2-3; D gene ambiguous. This CDR3 is built from 12 residues. The V gene's germline CDR1 is DFQATT and CDR2 SNEGSKA (reference sequence). V was pared by 4 bases and J by 3 bases, with 8 bases between. The DNA of the CDR3 is TGCAGTGCTATCCGGCCGACAGATACGCAGTATTTT. Translation gives CSAIRPTDTQYF.

This clonotype was seen repeatedly, ten times or more. The CDR3 here is CASSPGPRYYNEQFF. DNA of the CDR3: TGCGCCAGCAGCCCTGGACCCCGCTACTACAATGAGCAGTTCTTC. The chain employs TRBV5-1 and TRBJ2-1; D is unclear. The CDR3 runs 15 residues. CDR1 SGHRS and CDR2 YFSETQ come from the germline V gene. Trimming took 4 bases from V and 3 from J, leaving 14 bases between them.

V gene TRBV28 combines with J gene TRBJ2-3; a weak D match, TRBD2 (5 bases). Germline-derived CDR1 and CDR2 are MDHEN and SYDVKM. The V end was cut by 6 bases, the J end by 1 base, with 17 bases between. CDR3 length: 16 residues. CDR3 DNA: TGTGCCAGCAGCCACCTTAGCGTATTGGGCACAGATACGCAGTATTTT. This sequence encodes CASSHLSVLGTDTQYF.

A few counts support this clonotype. The rearrangement uses TRBV11-3 and TRBJ1-3, with a possible D match to TRBD1 (6 bases). Germline lookup yields CDR1 SGHNT and CDR2 YENEEA. The length of the CDR3 is 16 residues. Trimming removed 5 bases at V and 2 bases at J, with 16 bases between. DNA for the CDR3: TGTGCCAGCAGCCATGGAATGAGGGGGACTGGAAACACCATATATTTT. Its protein product is CASSHGMRGTGNTIYF.

The V gene is TRBV20-1, the J gene TRBJ2-1; 10 bases are shared with TRBD2. Germline lookup yields CDR1 DFQATT and CDR2 SNEGSKA (reference sequence). The CDR3 loop spans 16 amino acids. Germline trimming cut 0 bases from V and 6 bases from J; bases unmatched to any gene: 8. The CDR3 DNA reads as TGCAGTGCTAGAGATTGGGCTAGCGGGAGTTCCAATGAGCAGTTCTTC. Amino acid sequence: CSARDWASGSSNEQFF.

This clonotype occurred a few times. This rearrangement joins TRBV10-3 to TRBJ2-7; D perhaps matches TRBD1 (5 bases). The ends were cut back, 5 bases at V and 1 base at J, with 6 bases in the middle. The CDR3 runs to 12 residues. Per the germline V gene, CDR1 is ENHRY and CDR2 is SYGVKD. DNA of the CDR3: TGTGCCATCAGTCCAGGGTCCTACGAGCAGTACGTC. Amino acids: CAISPGSYEQYV.

This clonotype was seen a handful of times. The chain recombines TRBV2 with TRBJ2-4, with D perhaps matching TRBD1 (6 bases). Trimming took off 8 bases at V and 4 bases at J, with 24 bases between the two ends. CDR1 is SNHLY, CDR2 FYNNEI, per germline. This CDR3 has 17 residues. CDR3 loop: CASQSLNSARGKNIQYF. In nucleotides, the CDR3 is TGTGCCAGCCAGAGTCTCAACAGTGCGAGGGGGAAAAACATTCAGTACTTC.

There are a few counts of this clonotype. The chain is built from TRBV24-1 and TRBJ2-1, with TRBD1 matching 8 bases. Germline V CDR1 and CDR2: KGHDR, SFDVKD. This CDR3 has 15 residues. Germline trimming cut 3 bases from V and 8 bases from J; bases unmatched to any gene: 8. The CDR3 DNA reads as TGTGCCACCAGTGATACCTCGGACAGGGTCTATGAGCAGTTCTTC. It yields the protein CATSDTSDRVYEQFF.

This rearrangement joins TRBV20-1 to TRBJ2-3, with 9 bases fitting TRBD2. This CDR3 contains 14 residues. Germline trimming cut 3 bases from V and 4 bases from J; bases unmatched to any gene: 5. Germline loops: CDR1 DFQATT, CDR2 SNEGSKA (reference sequence). In nucleotides, the CDR3 is TGCAGTGCTAGGGGCGGGAGGGGGTCAGATACGCAGTATTTT. As protein: CSARGGRGSDTQYF.

J is TRBJ1-1 and V is TRBV20-1; the D is unclear. CDR1 and CDR2 from the germline V gene are DFQATT and SNEGSKA (reference sequence). The CDR3 runs 11 residues. The V end was cut by 3 bases, the J end by 7 bases, with 9 bases between. The CDR3 loop reads CSASLGDEAFF. The CDR3 DNA follows: TGCAGTGCTAGTCTCGGGGATGAAGCTTTCTTT.

This clonotype was seen a handful of times. The gene calls are TRBV6-2 or TRBV6-3 and TRBJ2-7; 11 bases map to TRBD2. There are 18 residues in the CDR3. CDR1 is MNHEY, CDR2 SVGEGT, per germline. V was clipped by 3 bases and J by 3 bases; unmatched bases: 13. For the CDR3, the DNA is TGTGCCAGCAGTTATCCCGGGACTAGCGGTAAACGTGACTACGAGCAGTACTTC. Translating it yields CASSYPGTSGKRDYEQYF.

The V gene is TRBV20-1, the J gene TRBJ2-7, with 10 bases matching TRBD2. This CDR3 comprises 15 residues. Germline lookup yields CDR1 DFQATT and CDR2 SNEGSKA (reference sequence). V lost 2 bases and J lost 6; bases outside the gene matches: 10. The CDR3 sequence is CSARWEAGGPGEQYF. The CDR3 bases are TGCAGTGCTAGATGGGAAGCGGGAGGGCCCGGCGAGCAGTACTTC.

The rearrangement joins TRBV6-1 to TRBJ2-2; unclear D gene. This CDR3 spans 15 amino acids. The V gene's germline CDR1 is MNHNS and CDR2 SASEGT. V lost 6 bases, J lost 0 bases, and 11 bases lay in between. DNA for the CDR3: TGTGCCAGCAGCCCCCGACATCCGAACACCGGGGAGCTGTTTTTT. Its translation: CASSPRHPNTGELFF.

This chain uses TRBV20-1 with TRBJ2-7; 7 bases are shared with TRBD2. Germline trimming cut 6 bases from V and 5 bases from J; bases unmatched to any gene: 7. The germline V gene has CDR1 DFQATT and CDR2 SNEGSKA (reference sequence). The CDR3 loop spans 12 amino acids. CDR3 nucleotide sequence: TGCAGTGCCCTCCGGGAGGTCGACGAGCAGTACTTC. This codes for CSALREVDEQYF.

This clonotype showed up just a few times. The gene calls are TRBV7-9 and TRBJ2-3; 7 bases map to TRBD1. The trim removed 1 base at V and 0 bases at J, leaving 4 bases unmatched. The CDR3 has 16 residues. In germline, CDR1 is SEHNR, CDR2 FQNEAQ (reference sequence). The CDR3 DNA sequence: TGTGCCAGCAGCTTAGGGCAGGGGGAGAGCACAGATACGCAGTATTTT. Encoded protein: CASSLGQGESTDTQYF.

This clonotype showed up just a few times. The V and J genes are TRBV4-1 and TRBJ2-3, with D possibly matching TRBD2 (7 bases). Germline V gene sequence: CDR1 MGHRA, CDR2 YSYEKL. Trimming stripped 2 bases from V and 6 bases from J, with 9 bases between. The CDR3 extends over 13 amino acids. In DNA, the CDR3 is TGCGCCAGCAGCCAAACGGGGGGCGATACGCAGTATTTT. This encodes CASSQTGGDTQYF.

This clonotype has just a few counts. The chain recombines TRBV7-9 with TRBJ1-1; TRBD1 might be the D (6 bases). V was clipped by 4 bases and J by 1 base, with 10 bases between them. CDR3 length: 14 amino acids. Germline V gene data show CDR1 as SEHNR and CDR2 as FQNEAQ (reference sequence). Here the CDR3 DNA reads TGTGCCAGCAGCTCAGAGACAGGGAACACTGAAGCTTTCTTT. Translation gives CASSSETGNTEAFF.

This clonotype appeared a few times. The chain is built from TRBV15 and TRBJ2-5; unclear D gene. The germline gives CDR1 LNHNV, CDR2 YYDKDF (reference sequence). V was pared by 1 base and J by 0 bases, with 15 bases between. The CDR3 consists of 17 residues. CDR3 DNA: TGTGCCACCAGCAGAGCGTTTGGCAGCTCGTACCAAGAGACCCAGTACTTC. The encoded protein is CATSRAFGSSYQETQYF.

V and J are TRBV20-1 and TRBJ2-5, with a weak D call TRBD2 (6 bases). Germline CDR1 DFQATT, CDR2 SNEGSKA (reference sequence). This CDR3 is 15 amino acids long. V lost 0 bases and J lost 5, with 16 bases in between. The CDR3, as DNA: TGCAGTGCTAGAGATCAGCCGGGGGTACGGGAGACCCAGTACTTC. Residues: CSARDQPGVRETQYF.